Presented here are 4 T cell receptor beta chains from one specimen sequenced in a study of vaccination and CD4 T cells after COVID-19. Each CDR3 protein gets one entry after TCRdb re-called the PCR reads with MiXCR. The sample contains about 36,000 distinct CDR3 sequences, under 45% of which appear only once. The time point here: late sampling 161 to 241 days after vaccination in three convalescent patients. Material: CD4+ T cells from blood, obtained about 7 months after SARS-CoV-2 vaccination. Source of these receptors: a human donor who had recovered from COVID-19.

This clonotype was detected a few times. The chain has TRBV6-1 and TRBJ1-1; 8 bases agree with TRBD1. CDR1 is MNHNS, CDR2 SASEGT, per germline. CDR3 length: 13 residues. V lost 6 bases and J lost 11; bases outside the gene matches: 11. The DNA for the CDR3 is TGTGCCAGCAGCTCCGGGACAGGAAGAGTGGCTTTCTTT. Its translation is CASSSGTGRVAFF.

This clonotype was detected a few times. The chain employs TRBV19 and TRBJ1-1; D is possibly TRBD1 (6 bases). CDR3 length: 17 residues. Trimming removed 5 bases at V and 5 bases at J, with 24 bases between. Germline CDR1 LNHDA, CDR2 SQIVND (reference sequence). The CDR3 protein is CASSPERGGGYRTEAFF. The CDR3 DNA follows: TGTGCCAGTAGTCCCGAACGTGGAGGGGGATATCGGACTGAAGCTTTCTTT.

The genes are TRBV27 and TRBJ2-7; 7 bases are shared with TRBD1. Per the germline V gene, CDR1 is MNHEY and CDR2 is SMNVEV (reference sequence). Trimming removed 2 bases from V and 2 bases from J; junction bases left unmatched: 3. The CDR3 sequence is 14 residues long. Here the CDR3 DNA reads TGTGCCAGCAGTTTAACAGGGGATCCCTACGAGCAGTACTTC. Its protein is CASSLTGDPYEQYF.

This clonotype was found a few times. The genes are TRBV28 and TRBJ1-2; a weak D match, TRBD1 (6 bases). V was shortened by 6 bases and J by 5 bases, with 16 bases between the two germline ends. Looked up from germline, CDR1 is MDHEN and CDR2 is SYDVKM. The CDR3 extends over 14 amino acids. CDR3 sequence: CASSPGVPYYGYTF. For the CDR3, the DNA is TGTGCCAGCAGCCCAGGGGTCCCCTATTATGGCTACACCTTC.